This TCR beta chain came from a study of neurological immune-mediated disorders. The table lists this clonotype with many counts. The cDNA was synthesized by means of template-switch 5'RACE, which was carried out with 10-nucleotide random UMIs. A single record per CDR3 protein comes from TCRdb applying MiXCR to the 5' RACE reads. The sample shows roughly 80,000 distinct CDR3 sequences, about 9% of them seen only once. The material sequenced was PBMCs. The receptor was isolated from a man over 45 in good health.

Written as DNA, the CDR3 is TGTGCCATCAGAGTATCCGGGACAGGGGTTTACGGTGGAAACACCATATATTTT. It specifies CAIRVSGTGVYGGNTIYF. V gene TRBV10-3 combines with J gene TRBJ1-3; 10 bases are a match to TRBD1. Germline V gives CDR1 ENHRY, CDR2 SYGVKD. Germline trimming cut 6 bases from V and 3 bases from J; bases unmatched to any gene: 14. CDR3 length: 18 residues.